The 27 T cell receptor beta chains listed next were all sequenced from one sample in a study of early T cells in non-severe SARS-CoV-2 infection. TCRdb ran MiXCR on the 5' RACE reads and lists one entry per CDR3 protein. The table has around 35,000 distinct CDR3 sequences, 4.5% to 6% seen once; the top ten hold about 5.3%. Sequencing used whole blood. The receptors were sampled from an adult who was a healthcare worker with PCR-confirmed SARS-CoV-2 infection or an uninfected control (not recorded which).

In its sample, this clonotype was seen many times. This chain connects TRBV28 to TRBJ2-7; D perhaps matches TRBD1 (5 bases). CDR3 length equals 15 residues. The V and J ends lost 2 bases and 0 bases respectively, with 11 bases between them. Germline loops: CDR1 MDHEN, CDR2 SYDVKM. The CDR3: CASSLGAAFSYEQYF. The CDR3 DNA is TGTGCCAGCAGTTTAGGGGCAGCATTCTCCTACGAGCAGTACTTC.

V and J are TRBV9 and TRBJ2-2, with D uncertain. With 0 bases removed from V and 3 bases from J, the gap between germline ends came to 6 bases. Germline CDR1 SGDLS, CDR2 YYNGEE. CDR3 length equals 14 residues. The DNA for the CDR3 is TGTGCCAGCAGCGTAGACGGATACACCGGGGAGCTGTTTTTT. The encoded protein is CASSVDGYTGELFF.

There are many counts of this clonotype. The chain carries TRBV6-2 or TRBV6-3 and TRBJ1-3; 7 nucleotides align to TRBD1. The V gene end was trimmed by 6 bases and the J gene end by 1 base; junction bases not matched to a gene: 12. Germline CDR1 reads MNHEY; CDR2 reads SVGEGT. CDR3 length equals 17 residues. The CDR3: CASRSRPTGSSGNTIYF. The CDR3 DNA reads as TGTGCCAGCAGATCACGGCCGACAGGGAGTTCTGGAAACACCATATATTTT.

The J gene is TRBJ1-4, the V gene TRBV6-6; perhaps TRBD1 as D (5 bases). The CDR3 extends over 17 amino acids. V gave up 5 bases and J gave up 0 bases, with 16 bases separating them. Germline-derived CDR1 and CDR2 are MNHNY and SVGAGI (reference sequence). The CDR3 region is CASSPYLGEPTNEKLFF. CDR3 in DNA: TGTGCCAGCAGTCCATATTTAGGGGAGCCAACTAATGAAAAACTGTTTTTT.

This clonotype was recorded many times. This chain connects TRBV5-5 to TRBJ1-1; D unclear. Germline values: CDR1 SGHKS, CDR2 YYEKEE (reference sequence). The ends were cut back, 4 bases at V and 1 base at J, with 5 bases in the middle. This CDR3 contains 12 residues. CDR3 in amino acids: CASSLKNTEAFF. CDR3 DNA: TGTGCCAGCAGCCTCAAGAACACTGAAGCTTTCTTT.

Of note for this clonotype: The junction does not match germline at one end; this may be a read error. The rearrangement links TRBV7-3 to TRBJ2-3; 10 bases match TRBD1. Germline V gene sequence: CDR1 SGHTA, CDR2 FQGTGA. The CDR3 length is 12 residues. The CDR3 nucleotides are TGTGCCAGCAGCTCGACAGGGGGCAAGAAGTCTTTT. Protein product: CASSSTGGKKSF.

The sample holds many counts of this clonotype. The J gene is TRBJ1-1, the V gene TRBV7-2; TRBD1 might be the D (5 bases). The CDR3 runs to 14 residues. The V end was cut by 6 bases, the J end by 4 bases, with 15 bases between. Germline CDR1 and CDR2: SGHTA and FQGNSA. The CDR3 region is CASRGDTGFTEAFF. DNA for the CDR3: TGTGCCAGCAGGGGGGATACGGGGTTCACTGAAGCTTTCTTT. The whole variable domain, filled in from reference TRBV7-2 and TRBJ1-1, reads GAGVSQSPSNKVTEKGKDVELRCDPISGHTALYWYRQSLGQGLEFLIYFQGNSAPDKSGLPSDRFSAERTGGSVSTLTIQRTQQEDSAVYLCASRGDTGFTEAFFGQGTRLTVV.

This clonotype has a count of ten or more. CDR3 protein: CASSWTGDETQYF. CDR3 DNA: TGTGCCAGCAGCTGGACAGGGGATGAGACCCAGTACTTC. The chain employs TRBV7-7 and TRBJ2-5, with 9 positions matching TRBD1. V gave up 4 bases and J gave up 5 bases; unmatched junction bases: 2. Germline V gene lookup returns CDR1 SSHAT and CDR2 FNYEAQ (reference sequence). There are 13 residues in the CDR3. Full variable domain (rest looked up from reference TRBV7-7 and TRBJ2-5): GAGVSQSPRYKVTKRGQDVTLRCDPISSHATLYWYQQALGQGPEFLTYFNYEAQPDKSGLPSDRFSAERPEGSISTLTIQRTEQRDSAMYRCASSWTGDETQYFGPGTRLLVL.

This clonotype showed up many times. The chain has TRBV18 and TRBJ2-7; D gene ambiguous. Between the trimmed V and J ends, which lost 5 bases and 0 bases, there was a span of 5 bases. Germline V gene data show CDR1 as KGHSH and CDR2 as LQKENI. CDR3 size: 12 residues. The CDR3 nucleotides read TGTGCCAGCTCAGACGGCTCCTACGAGCAGTACGTC. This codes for CASSDGSYEQYV.

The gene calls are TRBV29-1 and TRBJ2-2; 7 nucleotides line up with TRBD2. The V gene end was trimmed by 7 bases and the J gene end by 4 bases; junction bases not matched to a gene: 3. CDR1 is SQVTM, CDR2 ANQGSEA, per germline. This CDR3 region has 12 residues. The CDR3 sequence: CSGGGGTGELFF. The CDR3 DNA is TGCAGCGGCGGGGGAGGCACCGGGGAGCTGTTTTTT.

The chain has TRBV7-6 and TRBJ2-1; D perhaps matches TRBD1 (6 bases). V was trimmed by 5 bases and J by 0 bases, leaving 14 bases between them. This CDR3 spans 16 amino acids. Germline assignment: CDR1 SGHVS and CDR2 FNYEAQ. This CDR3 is CASSQPGAYSYNEQFF. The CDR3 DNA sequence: TGTGCCAGCAGCCAGCCAGGGGCATACTCCTACAATGAGCAGTTCTTC.

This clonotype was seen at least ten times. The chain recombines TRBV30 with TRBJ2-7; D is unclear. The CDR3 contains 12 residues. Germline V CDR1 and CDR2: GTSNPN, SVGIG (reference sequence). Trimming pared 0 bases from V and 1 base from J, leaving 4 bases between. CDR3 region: CAWSVGSYEQYV. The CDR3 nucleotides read TGTGCCTGGAGTGTCGGGTCCTACGAGCAGTACGTC.

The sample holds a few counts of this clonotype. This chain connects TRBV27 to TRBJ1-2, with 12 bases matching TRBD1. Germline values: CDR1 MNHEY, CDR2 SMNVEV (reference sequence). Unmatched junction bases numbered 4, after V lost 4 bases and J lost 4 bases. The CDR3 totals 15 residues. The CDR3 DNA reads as TGTGCCAGCAGTTCCGGGACAGGGGGCTTCTATGGCTACACCTTC. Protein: CASSSGTGGFYGYTF.

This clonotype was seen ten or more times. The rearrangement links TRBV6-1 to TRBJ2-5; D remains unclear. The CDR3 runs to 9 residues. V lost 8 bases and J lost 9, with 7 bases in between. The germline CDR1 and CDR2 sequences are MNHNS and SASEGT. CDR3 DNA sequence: TGTGCCAGCGGAGTGGCCCAGTACTTC. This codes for CASGVAQYF.

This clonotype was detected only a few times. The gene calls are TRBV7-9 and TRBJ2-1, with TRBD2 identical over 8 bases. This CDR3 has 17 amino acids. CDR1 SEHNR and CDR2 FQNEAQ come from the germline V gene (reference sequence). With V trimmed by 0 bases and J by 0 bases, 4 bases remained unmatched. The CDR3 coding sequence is TGTGCCAGCAGCTTAGCTGCTAGCGGGCACTCCTACAATGAGCAGTTCTTC. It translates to CASSLAASGHSYNEQFF.

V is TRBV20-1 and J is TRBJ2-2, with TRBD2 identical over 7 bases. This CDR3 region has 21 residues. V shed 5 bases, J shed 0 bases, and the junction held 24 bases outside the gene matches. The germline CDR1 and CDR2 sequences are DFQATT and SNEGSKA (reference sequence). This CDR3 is CSALGLAEPINDFANTGELFF. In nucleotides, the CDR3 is TGCAGTGCTTTGGGGCTAGCGGAACCGATAAACGATTTCGCGAACACCGGGGAGCTGTTTTTT.

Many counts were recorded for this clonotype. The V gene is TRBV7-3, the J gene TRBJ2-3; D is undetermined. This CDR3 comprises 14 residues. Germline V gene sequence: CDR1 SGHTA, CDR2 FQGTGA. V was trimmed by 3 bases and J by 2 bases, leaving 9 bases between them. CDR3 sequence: CASSLRDVTDTQYF. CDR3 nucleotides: TGTGCCAGCAGCTTGAGAGACGTCACAGATACGCAGTATTTT.

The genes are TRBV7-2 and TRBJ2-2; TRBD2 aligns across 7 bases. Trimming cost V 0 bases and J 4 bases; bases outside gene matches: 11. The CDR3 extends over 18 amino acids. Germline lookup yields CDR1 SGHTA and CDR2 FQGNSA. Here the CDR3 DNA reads TGTGCCAGCAGCTTAGCGCATCTAGCGGATCACGGCACCGGGGAGCTGTTTTTT. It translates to CASSLAHLADHGTGELFF.

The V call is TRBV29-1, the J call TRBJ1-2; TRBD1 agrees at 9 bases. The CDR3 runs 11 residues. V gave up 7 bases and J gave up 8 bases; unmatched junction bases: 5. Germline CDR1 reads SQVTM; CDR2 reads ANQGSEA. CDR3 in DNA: TGCAGCGCAGAACAGGGGGCGGGCTACACCTTC. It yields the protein CSAEQGAGYTF.

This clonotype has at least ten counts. CDR3 DNA: TGTGCCAGCAGCGCTCGGGACAGATATGGCTACACCTTC. Protein product: CASSARDRYGYTF. J is TRBJ1-2 and V is TRBV9, with 7 bases aligning to TRBD1. V gave up 3 bases and J gave up 5 bases; unmatched junction bases: 4. CDR1 SGDLS and CDR2 YYNGEE come from the germline V gene. The CDR3 is made up of 13 amino acids.

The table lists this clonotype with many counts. CDR3 protein: CSASWGGSEAFF. For the CDR3, the DNA is TGCAGTGCTAGCTGGGGGGGTAGTGAAGCTTTCTTT. V and J are TRBV20-1 and TRBJ1-1; tentative D call: TRBD1 (5 bases). There are 12 residues in the CDR3. V lost 3 bases, J lost 7 bases, and 12 bases lay in between. Per the germline V gene, CDR1 is DFQATT and CDR2 is SNEGSKA (reference sequence).

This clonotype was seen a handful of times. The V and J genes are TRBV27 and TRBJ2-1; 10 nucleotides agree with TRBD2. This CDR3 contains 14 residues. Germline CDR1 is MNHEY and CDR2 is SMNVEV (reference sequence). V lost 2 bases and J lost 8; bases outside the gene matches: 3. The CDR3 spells CASSLLAGDDEQFF. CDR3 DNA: TGTGCCAGCAGTTTACTAGCGGGAGACGATGAGCAGTTCTTC.

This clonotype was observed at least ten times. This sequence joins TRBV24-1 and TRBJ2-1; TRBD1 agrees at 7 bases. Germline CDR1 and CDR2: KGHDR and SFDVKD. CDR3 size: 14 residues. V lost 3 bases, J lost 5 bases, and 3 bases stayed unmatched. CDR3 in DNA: TGTGCCACCAGTGATGACAGGGTCCACAATGAGCAGTTCTTC. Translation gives CATSDDRVHNEQFF.

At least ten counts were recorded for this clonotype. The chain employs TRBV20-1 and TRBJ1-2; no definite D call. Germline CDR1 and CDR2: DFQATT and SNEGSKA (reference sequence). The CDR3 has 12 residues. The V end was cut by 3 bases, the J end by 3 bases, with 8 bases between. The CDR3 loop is CSASSPDYGYTF. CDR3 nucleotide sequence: TGCAGTGCTAGCTCGCCAGACTATGGCTACACCTTC.

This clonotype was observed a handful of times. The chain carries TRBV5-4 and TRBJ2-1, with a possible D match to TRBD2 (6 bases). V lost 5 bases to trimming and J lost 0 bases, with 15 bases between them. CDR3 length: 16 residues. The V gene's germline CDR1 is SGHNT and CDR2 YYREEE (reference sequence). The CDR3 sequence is CASRDRGTRSYNEQFF. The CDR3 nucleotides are TGTGCCAGCAGAGACCGCGGGACCCGCTCCTACAATGAGCAGTTCTTC.

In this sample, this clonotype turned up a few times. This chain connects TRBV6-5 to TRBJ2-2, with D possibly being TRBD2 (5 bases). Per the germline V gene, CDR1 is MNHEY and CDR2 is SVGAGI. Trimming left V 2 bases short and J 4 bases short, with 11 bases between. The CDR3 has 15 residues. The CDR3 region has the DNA TGTGCCAGCAGTTACGGGAGCGTTGCCACCGGGGAGCTGTTTTTT. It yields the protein CASSYGSVATGELFF.

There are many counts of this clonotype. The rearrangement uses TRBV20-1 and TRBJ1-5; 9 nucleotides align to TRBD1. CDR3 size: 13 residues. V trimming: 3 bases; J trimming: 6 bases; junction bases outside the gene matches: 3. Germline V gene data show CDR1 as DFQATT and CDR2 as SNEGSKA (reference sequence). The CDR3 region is CSARRDRVQPQHF. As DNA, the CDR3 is TGCAGTGCTAGGAGGGACAGGGTTCAGCCCCAGCATTTT.